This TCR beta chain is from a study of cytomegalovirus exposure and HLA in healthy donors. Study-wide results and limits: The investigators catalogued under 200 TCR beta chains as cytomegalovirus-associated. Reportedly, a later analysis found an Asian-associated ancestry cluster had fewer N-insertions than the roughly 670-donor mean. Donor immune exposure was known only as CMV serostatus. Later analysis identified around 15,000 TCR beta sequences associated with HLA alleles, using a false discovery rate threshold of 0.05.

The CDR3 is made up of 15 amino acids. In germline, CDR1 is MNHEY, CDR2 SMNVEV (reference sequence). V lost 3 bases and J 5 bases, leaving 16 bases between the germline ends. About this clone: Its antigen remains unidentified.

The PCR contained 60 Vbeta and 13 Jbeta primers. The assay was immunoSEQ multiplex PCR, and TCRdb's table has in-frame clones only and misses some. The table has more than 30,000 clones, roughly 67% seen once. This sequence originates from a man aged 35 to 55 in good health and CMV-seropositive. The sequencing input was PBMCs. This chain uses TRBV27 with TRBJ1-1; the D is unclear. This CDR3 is CASSFPGPAGTEAFF. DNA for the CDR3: TGTGCCAGCAGTTTCCCCGGGCCCGCGGGAACTGAAGCTTTCTTT.